These T cell receptor beta chains were read from a single sample in a study of blood T cells in healthy people across ages. TCRdb reprocessed the 5' RACE reads via MiXCR and lists one record per CDR3 protein. Of about 1.6 million distinct CDR3 sequences in the sample, about 32% are singletons; the top ten hold roughly 12%. Sequenced: blood. These receptors were taken from a woman aged 25 to 39 in good health. The CDR3 runs from the conserved cysteine through the conserved F or W. Fields, in order: V gene, D gene, clone size, J gene, CDR3 DNA, CDR3 protein. The D gene is left open where the match is weak. Only part of the rows carry a size: once, few, many, or a class if the clone is expanded.

V: TRBV20-1
D: TRBD2
size: NA
J: TRBJ2-7
DNA: TGCAGTGCTGGAGATCCAGCGGGGGGGCCTTACGAGCAGTACTTC
CDR3: CSAGDPAGGPYEQYF

V: TRBV11-2
D: TRBD2
size: NA
J: TRBJ2-7
DNA: TGTGCCAGCAGACGTAGCGGGGGGGCCTCCTACGAGCAGTACTTC
CDR3: CASRRSGGASYEQYF

V: TRBV4-2
D: TRBD2
size: NA
J: TRBJ2-1
DNA: TGTGCCAGCAGCCAAGATCTCCTGGCGGCGGGGGGACTTGTTGAGCAGTTCTTC
CDR3: CASSQDLLAAGGLVEQFF

V: TRBV5-1
D: NA
size: few
J: TRBJ2-7
DNA: TGCGCCAGCAGCTCGGGACTTTCCGCCTACGAGCAGTACTTC
CDR3: CASSSGLSAYEQYF

V: TRBV11-2
D: NA
size: NA
J: TRBJ1-1
DNA: TGTGCCAGCAGCTTAGATGAGGGGAGCGGCACTGAAGCTTTCTTT
CDR3: CASSLDEGSGTEAFF

V: TRBV12-3/TRBV12-4
D: NA
size: NA
J: TRBJ2-3
DNA: TGTGCCAGCAGTTTTGGGGGGCGGGTAGATACGCAGTATTTT
CDR3: CASSFGGRVDTQYF

V: TRBV28
D: TRBD1
size: few
J: TRBJ2-7
DNA: TGTGCTATTGTTGGACAGGGCTACGAGCAGTACTTC
CDR3: CAIVGQGYEQYF

V: TRBV28
D: TRBD1
size: NA
J: TRBJ1-5
DNA: TGTGCCAGCAGTTTAGGGACAGGCTATAGCAATCAGCCCCAGCATTTT
CDR3: CASSLGTGYSNQPQHF

V: TRBV10-3
D: TRBD2
size: many
J: TRBJ2-3
DNA: TGTGCCATCGGGGAGGGGCCGGCGGATACGCAGTATTTT
CDR3: CAIGEGPADTQYF

V: TRBV5-1
D: TRBD1
size: NA
J: TRBJ2-2
DNA: TGCGCCAGCAGCTTGTCGGCAGGGGGCTTCAACACCGGGGAGCTGTTTTTT
CDR3: CASSLSAGGFNTGELFF

V: TRBV5-1
D: NA
size: NA
J: TRBJ1-4
DNA: TGCGCCAGCAGCTCCATTGGGGGCGAAAAACTGTTTTTT
CDR3: CASSSIGGEKLFF

V: TRBV20-1
D: NA
size: NA
J: TRBJ1-2
DNA: TGCAGTGCTACTATAAAGCTTAACTATGGCTACACCTTC
CDR3: CSATIKLNYGYTF

V: TRBV27
D: NA
size: NA
J: TRBJ1-5
DNA: TGTGCCAGCAGTTTAAACGGACACCCTGGGGCTCAGCCCCAGCATTTT
CDR3: CASSLNGHPGAQPQHF

V: TRBV28
D: NA
size: NA
J: TRBJ2-1
DNA: TGTGCCAGCAGTGACCGGGATTTCTGGTCCTACAATGAGCAGTTCTTC
CDR3: CASSDRDFWSYNEQFF

V: TRBV29-1
D: NA
size: few
J: TRBJ2-3
DNA: TGCAGCGTTGCCCCTGGGCGCACAGATACGCAGTATTTT
CDR3: CSVAPGRTDTQYF

V: TRBV6-6
D: NA
size: few
J: TRBJ1-2
DNA: TGTGCCAGCATCCAGGGCGAATTTGGCTACACCTTC
CDR3: CASIQGEFGYTF

V: TRBV11-2
D: NA
size: NA
J: TRBJ1-2
DNA: TGTGCCAGCAGCTGGGACCGGGGAAGTGAGTCGGGCTACACCTTC
CDR3: CASSWDRGSESGYTF

V: TRBV30
D: NA
size: NA
J: TRBJ1-1
DNA: TGTGCCTGGGGACCACTTGAAGCTTTCTTT
CDR3: CAWGPLEAFF

V: TRBV20-1
D: NA
size: NA
J: TRBJ2-7
DNA: TGCAGTGCTAGAGATGCGTCCGGGACTTACAGCTACGAGCAGTACTTC
CDR3: CSARDASGTYSYEQYF

V: TRBV12-3/TRBV12-4
D: TRBD2
size: few
J: TRBJ2-1
DNA: TGTGCCAGCCCACCTAGCGGGAGGCGCCCCTGGGGGCAGTTCTTC
CDR3: CASPPSGRRPWGQFF

V: TRBV9
D: NA
size: NA
J: TRBJ2-1
DNA: TGTGCCAGCAGCAGCCGGGAAGTTGGGAATGAGCAGTTCTTC
CDR3: CASSSREVGNEQFF

V: TRBV5-5
D: TRBD1
size: NA
J: TRBJ1-2
DNA: TGTGCCAGCAGCTCGAGACAGGGACTATCGAACTATGGCTACACCTTC
CDR3: CASSSRQGLSNYGYTF

V: TRBV5-1
D: TRBD1
size: few
J: TRBJ2-1
DNA: TGCGCCAGCAGCTGGCCGGGACAGGGCGGGAATGAGCAGTTCTTC
CDR3: CASSWPGQGGNEQFF

V: TRBV20-1
D: NA
size: NA
J: TRBJ1-2
DNA: TGCAGTGCTAGGGACGGAAGAGCTAACTATGGCTACACCTTC
CDR3: CSARDGRANYGYTF

V: TRBV29-1
D: TRBD1
size: few
J: TRBJ1-1
DNA: TGCAGCCATAGACAGGGGGGAATGAACACTGAAGCTTTCTTT
CDR3: CSHRQGGMNTEAFF

V: TRBV20-1
D: NA
size: NA
J: TRBJ1-2
DNA: TGCAGTTCCTTTTCCAGAGGGCATAACTATGGCTACACCTTC
CDR3: CSSFSRGHNYGYTF

V: TRBV29-1
D: NA
size: NA
J: TRBJ2-2
DNA: TGCAGCGTTTCCGGGAACGCCGGGGAGCTGTTTTTT
CDR3: CSVSGNAGELFF

V: TRBV6-2/TRBV6-3
D: NA
size: few
J: TRBJ2-7
DNA: TGTGCCAGCAGCCAGGTGACTTCCTCAGGAGGTGAGCAGTACTTC
CDR3: CASSQVTSSGGEQYF

V: TRBV29-1
D: NA
size: few
J: TRBJ2-5
DNA: TGCAGCGCTGCAGGGCGGGAGACCCAGTACTTC
CDR3: CSAAGRETQYF

V: TRBV4-2
D: TRBD1
size: NA
J: TRBJ2-1
DNA: TGTGCCAGCAGCCAGGACGGGACAGGGGACCCACCAAGTGAGCAGTTCTTC
CDR3: CASSQDGTGDPPSEQFF

V: TRBV5-1
D: TRBD1
size: NA
J: TRBJ1-1
DNA: TGCGCCAGCAGCGTTCACAGGGGTCCCATGAACACTGAAGCTTTCTTT
CDR3: CASSVHRGPMNTEAFF

V: TRBV7-9
D: TRBD1
size: few
J: TRBJ2-5
DNA: TGTGCCAGCAGATCCCACAGGGGAAACCAAGAGACCCAGTACTTC
CDR3: CASRSHRGNQETQYF

V: TRBV5-1
D: TRBD2
size: NA
J: TRBJ2-5
DNA: TGCGCCAGCAGCTTGCAGTTAGCGGGTGGTTACAATGAGCAGTACTTC
CDR3: CASSLQLAGGYNEQYF

V: TRBV7-9
D: NA
size: few
J: TRBJ1-5
DNA: TGTGCCAGCAGCTTCGACAGTCGCAATCAGCCCCAGCATTTT
CDR3: CASSFDSRNQPQHF

V: TRBV10-3
D: NA
size: few
J: TRBJ1-1
DNA: TGTGCCATCAGTGAAGAAACTGAAGCTTTCTTT
CDR3: CAISEETEAFF

V: TRBV24-1
D: TRBD1
size: NA
J: TRBJ1-5
DNA: TGTGCCACCAGTGATCCCAGGGGGGGGAATCAGCCCCAGCATTTT
CDR3: CATSDPRGGNQPQHF

V: TRBV5-1
D: TRBD1
size: many
J: TRBJ2-3
DNA: TGTGCCAGCTCCCTCCAGGGGGCAGATACGCAGTATTTT
CDR3: CASSLQGADTQYF

V: TRBV11-1
D: NA
size: few
J: TRBJ2-1
DNA: TGTGCCAGCAGCTTAGCGCGGCAGTACAATGAGCAGTTCTTC
CDR3: CASSLARQYNEQFF

V: TRBV12-3/TRBV12-4
D: NA
size: NA
J: TRBJ2-3
DNA: TGTGCCAGCAGTTTATCCTCCAGGGGAGATACGCAGTATTTT
CDR3: CASSLSSRGDTQYF

V: TRBV5-1
D: NA
size: few
J: TRBJ1-2
DNA: TGCGCCAGCAGCTTGGCCACCCCTCCGGGTAGCAAGGGCTACACCTTC
CDR3: CASSLATPPGSKGYTF